This TCR beta chain stems from a study of T cell responses to AZD1222 COVID-19 vaccine. This clone was seen only once. Its specificity is not known. The study, taken as a whole, reports: Spike-specific TCR breadth and depth were elevated following two AZD1222 doses. A mostly white British donor set with more females was recruited, and clonal diversity was possibly underestimated. Repertoire sampling was restricted to post-peak T cell response timepoints.

CDR3 length: 15 residues. In germline, CDR1 is KGHSH, CDR2 LQKENI. Trimming took 2 bases from V and 6 from J, leaving 14 bases between them. Using immunoSEQ multiplex PCR, the repertoire was profiled, and TCRdb retains in-frame clones only, with some absent. The profile shows 130,000 to 150,000 clones, around 83% of them singletons. The sequence was collected from an adult in good health. The sample here was peripheral blood, taken on day 0 of MenACWY control vaccination. The chain carries TRBV18 and TRBJ1-3, with D unresolved. CDR3: CASSPLNAEANTIYF. CDR3 coding DNA: TGTGCCAGCTCACCATTGAACGCGGAGGCAAACACCATATATTTT.